This entry lists 20 T cell receptor beta chains sequenced from one sample in a study of cytomegalovirus exposure and HLA in healthy donors. 13 Jbeta primers and 60 Vbeta primers were used for the PCR. Data came from immunoSEQ multiplex PCR; TCRdb stores just in-frame clones and leaves some out. Recorded here are 200,000 to 250,000 clones; the top ten clones represent approximately 0.98%. The sample consisted of PBMCs. The receptor set was obtained from a woman aged 30 to 39 in good health and CMV-seropositive.

The chain carries TRBV10-1 and TRBJ1-1; possibly TRBD1 for D (6 bases). CDR1 WNHNN and CDR2 SYGVQD come from the germline V gene (reference sequence). The CDR3 has 13 residues. V was clipped by 6 bases and J by 1 base, with 9 bases between them. CDR3 loop: CASRQQGNTEAFF. The CDR3 nucleotides are TGCGCCAGCAGACAACAGGGGAACACTGAAGCTTTCTTT.

CDR3 amino acids: CASSPGSRETQYF. The CDR3 bases are TGCGCCAGCAGCCCGGGGAGTAGAGAGACCCAGTACTTC. The chain has TRBV5-1 and TRBJ2-5, with a possible D match to TRBD2 (5 bases). V was cut by 4 bases and J by 4 bases, with 11 bases left in between. The V gene's germline CDR1 is SGHRS and CDR2 YFSETQ. This CDR3 region has 13 residues.

The chain uses TRBV25-1 and TRBJ2-4; TRBD2 is a possible D gene (6 bases). Trimming took 4 bases from V and 0 from J, leaving 13 bases between them. CDR1 is MGHDK and CDR2 is SYGVNS in the germline V gene. The CDR3 contains 16 residues. The CDR3 coding sequence is TGTGCCAGCAGTGGGGCGGGACGGTTAGCCAAAAACATTCAGTACTTC. This sequence encodes CASSGAGRLAKNIQYF.

The gene calls are TRBV4-1 and TRBJ1-4, with D possibly matching TRBD1 (6 bases). Germline CDR1 MGHRA, CDR2 YSYEKL. CDR3 size: 15 residues. Trimming took off 0 bases at V and 8 bases at J, with 13 bases between the two ends. The CDR3 DNA reads TGCGCCAGCAGCCAAGACAGGGGTTTTTCAGAAAAACTGTTTTTT. Encoded protein: CASSQDRGFSEKLFF.

The chain has TRBV7-9 and TRBJ2-2; TRBD1 matches at 7 bases. The CDR3 consists of 14 residues. Germline values: CDR1 SEHNR, CDR2 FQNEAQ (reference sequence). V gave up 2 bases and J gave up 6 bases; unmatched junction bases: 3. CDR3 sequence (DNA): TGTGCCAGCAGCTTACGACAGGGCCCCGGGGAGCTGTTTTTT. This gives the protein CASSLRQGPGELFF.

The chain recombines TRBV10-3 with TRBJ2-1; TRBD2 aligns across 12 bases. The germline CDR1 and CDR2 sequences are ENHRY and SYGVKD. Trimming took 7 bases from V and 5 from J; bases not matched to a gene: 3. The CDR3 is 14 amino acids. The CDR3 here is CAINTSGGNNEQFF. The CDR3 bases are TGTGCCATCAATACTAGCGGGGGGAACAATGAGCAGTTCTTC.

V and J are TRBV7-9 and TRBJ2-7; 7 positions match TRBD1. After removal of 5 bases from V and 0 bases from J, the junction contained 10 bases not matched to a gene. The CDR3 is 16 amino acids. Germline V lookup: CDR1 SEHNR, CDR2 FQNEAQ (reference sequence). For the CDR3, the DNA is TGTGCCAGCAGCATTGCGGACAGGCCAAGCTCCTACGAGCAGTACTTC. This translates into CASSIADRPSSYEQYF.

This chain uses TRBV11-2 with TRBJ2-1, with 12 bases that match TRBD2. V was pared by 3 bases and J by 7 bases, with 1 base of the junction left unmatched. The CDR3 length is 14 residues. The germline V gene encodes CDR1 SGHAT and CDR2 FQNNGV. The CDR3 bases are TGTGCCAGCAGCTTGCTAGCGGGGGGGAATGAGCAGTTCTTC. Amino acids: CASSLLAGGNEQFF.

The chain joins TRBV7-9 to TRBJ2-1; 7 nucleotides match TRBD2. The length of the CDR3 is 17 residues. Germline CDR1 and CDR2: SEHNR and FQNEAQ (reference sequence). V shed 5 bases, J shed 6 bases, and the junction held 16 bases outside the gene matches. The CDR3 loop reads CASSVGPGPRGVNEQFF. CDR3 DNA: TGTGCCAGCAGCGTCGGCCCGGGACCCCGGGGGGTCAATGAGCAGTTCTTC.

The chain employs TRBV19 and TRBJ1-4; tentative D call: TRBD1 (6 bases). CDR3 length equals 14 residues. Trimming took 8 bases from V and 6 from J, leaving 16 bases between them. CDR1 and CDR2 from the germline V gene are LNHDA and SQIVND (reference sequence). The CDR3 region has the DNA TGTGCCAGTGCGGATGGGGGGGGCTATGAAAAACTGTTTTTT. Translating it yields CASADGGGYEKLFF. Full variable domain (rest looked up from reference TRBV19 and TRBJ1-4): DGGITQSPKYLFRKEGQNVTLSCEQNLNHDAMYWYRQDPGQGLRLIYYSQIVNDFQKGDIAEGYSVSREKKESFPLTVTSAQKNPTAFYLCASADGGGYEKLFFGSGTQLSVL.

The chain recombines TRBV5-1 with TRBJ2-4, with D possibly being TRBD2 (6 bases). The CDR3 loop spans 14 amino acids. Germline V gene data show CDR1 as SGHRS and CDR2 as YFSETQ. Trimming stripped 2 bases from V and 3 bases from J, with 9 bases between. DNA for the CDR3: TGCGCCAGCAGCTTTGGGGGGTTCAAAAACATTCAGTACTTC. This encodes CASSFGGFKNIQYF.

The chain joins TRBV7-9 to TRBJ2-7; 8 bases are a match to TRBD1. Germline CDR1 is SEHNR and CDR2 is FQNEAQ (reference sequence). Germline trimming cut 1 base from V and 2 bases from J; bases unmatched to any gene: 10. This CDR3 has 17 amino acids. The CDR3 DNA sequence: TGTGCCAGCAGCTTAGGGCAGGGGACAGGACTTACCTACGAGCAGTACTTC. Amino acid sequence: CASSLGQGTGLTYEQYF.

The gene calls are TRBV19 and TRBJ2-6; no definite D call. The germline gives CDR1 LNHDA, CDR2 SQIVND (reference sequence). V lost 3 bases and J lost 0, with 6 bases in between. The CDR3 covers 15 residues. This CDR3 reads CASSMWASGANVLTF. In DNA, the CDR3 is TGTGCCAGTAGTATGTGGGCCTCTGGGGCCAACGTCCTGACTTTC.

This chain uses TRBV6-6 with TRBJ2-3; 10 bases agree with TRBD2. Germline-derived CDR1 and CDR2 are MNHNY and SVGAGI (reference sequence). The CDR3 is made up of 15 amino acids. V lost 5 bases, J lost 4 bases, and 6 bases stayed unmatched. This chain's CDR3 is CASSLRAGGADTQYF. DNA of the CDR3: TGTGCCAGCAGTCTGCGAGCGGGGGGGGCAGATACGCAGTATTTT.

The chain links TRBV10-1 to TRBJ2-2; a possible D gene is TRBD1 (6 bases). Trimming stripped 7 bases from V and 1 base from J, with 7 bases between. The CDR3 has 13 amino acids. The germline V gene encodes CDR1 WNHNN and CDR2 SYGVQD (reference sequence). As DNA, the CDR3 is TGCGCCAGCAAGGACAGGAACACCGGGGAGCTGTTTTTT. Residues: CASKDRNTGELFF.

V is TRBV4-2 and J is TRBJ2-3, with a possible D match to TRBD2 (5 bases). The V end was cut by 5 bases, the J end by 2 bases, with 14 bases between. The germline CDR1 and CDR2 sequences are LGHNA and YNFKEQ. The CDR3 contains 15 residues. CDR3 sequence (DNA): TGTGCCAGCAGCGCAGCGGCTAGCAACACAGATACGCAGTATTTT. Amino acids: CASSAAASNTDTQYF.

The chain joins TRBV6-6 to TRBJ1-2; D call uncertain. The V gene's germline CDR1 is MNHNY and CDR2 SVGAGI (reference sequence). V lost 1 base to trimming and J lost 2 bases, with 8 bases between them. This CDR3 comprises 14 residues. The CDR3: CASSYFPGNYGYTF. The CDR3 coding sequence is TGTGCCAGCAGTTACTTCCCGGGAAACTATGGCTACACCTTC.

The V gene is TRBV7-2, the J gene TRBJ2-7; maybe TRBD1 (5 bases). V lost 3 bases, J lost 3 bases, and 18 bases lay in between. Germline V gene lookup returns CDR1 SGHTA and CDR2 FQGNSA. The CDR3 loop spans 16 amino acids. In DNA, the CDR3 is TGTGCCAGCAGCTTTACAGGACACTATGCCGGCTACGAGCAGTACTTC. Translating it yields CASSFTGHYAGYEQYF. Drawing the rest from reference TRBV7-2 and TRBJ2-7, the complete variable domain is GAGVSQSPSNKVTEKGKDVELRCDPISGHTALYWYRQSLGQGLEFLIYFQGNSAPDKSGLPSDRFSAERTGGSVSTLTIQRTQQEDSAVYLCASSFTGHYAGYEQYFGPGTRLTVT.

This clone shows up as medium-sized by frequency. The V gene is TRBV5-6, the J gene TRBJ2-7; 7 nucleotides agree with TRBD2. In germline, CDR1 is SGHDT, CDR2 YYEEEE. Germline trimming cut 5 bases from V and 5 bases from J; bases unmatched to any gene: 10. This CDR3 has 14 residues. The CDR3 sequence is CASRPRGDPHEQYF. The DNA for the CDR3 is TGTGCCAGCAGGCCCCGGGGGGACCCCCACGAGCAGTACTTC.

The chain has TRBV6-1 and TRBJ1-3, with D possibly being TRBD1 (6 bases). V lost 4 bases, J lost 2 bases, and 9 bases lay in between. CDR1 and CDR2 from the germline V gene are MNHNS and SASEGT. The CDR3 extends over 14 amino acids. DNA for the CDR3: TGTGCCAGCAGTGTTACAGGGACTGGAAACACCATATATTTT. Its translation is CASSVTGTGNTIYF.